The clone carrying this TCR beta chain was picked up a small number of times. Time point indicated: pretreatment peripheral blood. Metastatic or locally advanced urothelial carcinoma was present in the patients. The sample originates from a study of PD-L1 blockade in urothelial cancer. The CDR3 is 11 residues long. Per the germline V gene, CDR1 is DFQATT and CDR2 is SNEGSKA (reference sequence). The V end was cut by 5 bases, the J end by 11 bases, with 15 bases between. Data came from immunoSEQ multiplex PCR; TCRdb stores just in-frame clones and leaves some out. Here the sample spans some 80,000 clones, 70% to 90% being singletons.

This clonotype was sampled from a man between 40 and 49 years old with urothelial cancer. Sequences were derived from PBMCs, sampled around atezolizumab (anti-PD-L1) treatment. The V call is TRBV20-1, the J call TRBJ1-1; no clear D gene. CDR3: CSAPSGRLAFF. In DNA, the CDR3 is TGCAGTGCTCCCAGTGGCCGTCTGGCTTTCTTT.